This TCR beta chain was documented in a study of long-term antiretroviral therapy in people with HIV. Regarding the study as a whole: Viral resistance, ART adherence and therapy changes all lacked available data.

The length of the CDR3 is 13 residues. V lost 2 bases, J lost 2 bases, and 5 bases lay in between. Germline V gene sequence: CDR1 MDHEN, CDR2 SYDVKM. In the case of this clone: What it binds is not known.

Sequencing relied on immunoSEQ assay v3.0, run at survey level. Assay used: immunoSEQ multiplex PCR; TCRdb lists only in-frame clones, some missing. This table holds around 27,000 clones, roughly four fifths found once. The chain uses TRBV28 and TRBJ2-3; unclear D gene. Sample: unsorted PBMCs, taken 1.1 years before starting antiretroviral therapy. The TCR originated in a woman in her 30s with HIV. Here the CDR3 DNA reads TGTGCCAGCAGTTTAGCCAACACAGATACGCAGTATTTT. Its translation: CASSLANTDTQYF.